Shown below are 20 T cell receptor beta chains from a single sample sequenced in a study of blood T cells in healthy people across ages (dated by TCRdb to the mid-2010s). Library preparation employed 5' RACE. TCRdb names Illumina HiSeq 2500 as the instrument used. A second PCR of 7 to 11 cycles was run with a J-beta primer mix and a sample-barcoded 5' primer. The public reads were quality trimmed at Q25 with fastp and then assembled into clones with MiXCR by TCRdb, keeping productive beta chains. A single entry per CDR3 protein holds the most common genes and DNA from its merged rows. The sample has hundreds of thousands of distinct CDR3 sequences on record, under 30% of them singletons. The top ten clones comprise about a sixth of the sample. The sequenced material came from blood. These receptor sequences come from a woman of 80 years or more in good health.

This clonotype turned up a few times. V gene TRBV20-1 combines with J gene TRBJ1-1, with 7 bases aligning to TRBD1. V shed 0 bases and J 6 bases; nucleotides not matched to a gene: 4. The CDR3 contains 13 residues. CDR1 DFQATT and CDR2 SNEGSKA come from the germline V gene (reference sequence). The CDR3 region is CSARDRGRAEAFF. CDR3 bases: TGCAGTGCTAGAGACAGGGGGAGGGCTGAAGCTTTCTTT.

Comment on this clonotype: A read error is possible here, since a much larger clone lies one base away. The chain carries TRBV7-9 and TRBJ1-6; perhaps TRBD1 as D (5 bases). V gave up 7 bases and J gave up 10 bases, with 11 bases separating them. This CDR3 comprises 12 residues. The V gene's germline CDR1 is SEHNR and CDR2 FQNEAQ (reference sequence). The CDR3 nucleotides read TGTGCCAGCAACTCCCAGGGCTCACCCCTCCACTTT. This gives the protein CASNSQGSPLHF.

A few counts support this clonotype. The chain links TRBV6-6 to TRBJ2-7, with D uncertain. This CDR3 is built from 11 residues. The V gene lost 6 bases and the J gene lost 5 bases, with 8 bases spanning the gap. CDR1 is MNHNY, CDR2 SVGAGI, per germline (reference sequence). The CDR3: CASSPAHEQYF. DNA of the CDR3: TGTGCCAGCAGCCCCGCGCACGAGCAGTACTTC.

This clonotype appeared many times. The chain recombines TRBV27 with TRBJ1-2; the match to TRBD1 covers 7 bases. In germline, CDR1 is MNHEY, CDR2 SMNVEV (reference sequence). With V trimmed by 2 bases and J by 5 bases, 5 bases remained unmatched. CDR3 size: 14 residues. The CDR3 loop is CASSLAAGGYGYTF. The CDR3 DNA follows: TGTGCCAGCAGTTTAGCGGCAGGGGGATATGGCTACACCTTC.

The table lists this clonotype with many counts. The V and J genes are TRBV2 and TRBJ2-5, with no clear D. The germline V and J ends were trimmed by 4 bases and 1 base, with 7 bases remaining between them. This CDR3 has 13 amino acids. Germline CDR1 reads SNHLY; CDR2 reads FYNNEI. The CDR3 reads CASSGGAQETQYF. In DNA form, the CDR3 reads TGTGCCAGCAGTGGGGGTGCCCAAGAGACCCAGTACTTC.

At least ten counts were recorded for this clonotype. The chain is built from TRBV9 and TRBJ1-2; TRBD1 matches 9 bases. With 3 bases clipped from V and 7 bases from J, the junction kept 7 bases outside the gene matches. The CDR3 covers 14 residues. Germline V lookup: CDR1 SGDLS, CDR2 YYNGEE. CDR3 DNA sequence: TGTGCCAGCAGCGGAGGGACAGGGAGGACTGGCTACACCTTC. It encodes CASSGGTGRTGYTF.

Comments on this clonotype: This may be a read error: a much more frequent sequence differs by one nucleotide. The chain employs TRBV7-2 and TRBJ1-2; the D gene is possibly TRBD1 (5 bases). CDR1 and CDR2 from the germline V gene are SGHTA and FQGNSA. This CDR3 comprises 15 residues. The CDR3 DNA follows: TGTGCCAGCGGCTTAAAGGGGCCGGGGCTCTATGGCTACACCTTC. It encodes CASGLKGPGLYGYTF. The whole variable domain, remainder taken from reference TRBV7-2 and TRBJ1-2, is GAGVSQSPSNKVTEKGKDVELRCDPISGHTALYWYRQSLGQGLEFLIYFQGNSAPDKSGLPSDRFSAERTGGSVSTLTIQRTQQEDSAVYLCASGLKGPGLYGYTFGSGTRLTVV.

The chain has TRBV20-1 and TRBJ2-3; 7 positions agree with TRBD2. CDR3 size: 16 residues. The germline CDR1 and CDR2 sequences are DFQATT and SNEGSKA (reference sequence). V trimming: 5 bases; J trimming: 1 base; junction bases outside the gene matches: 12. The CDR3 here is CSAYLGVAGRTDTQYF. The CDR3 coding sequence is TGCAGTGCTTACCTCGGGGTAGCGGGCCGCACAGATACGCAGTATTTT.

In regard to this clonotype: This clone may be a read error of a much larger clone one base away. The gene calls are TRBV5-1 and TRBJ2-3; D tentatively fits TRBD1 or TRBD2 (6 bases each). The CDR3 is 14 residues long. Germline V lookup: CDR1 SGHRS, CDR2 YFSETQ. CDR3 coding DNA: TGCGCCACCTCTGGGGGGCCTAGCACAGATACGCGGTATTTT. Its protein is CATSGGPSTDTRYF.

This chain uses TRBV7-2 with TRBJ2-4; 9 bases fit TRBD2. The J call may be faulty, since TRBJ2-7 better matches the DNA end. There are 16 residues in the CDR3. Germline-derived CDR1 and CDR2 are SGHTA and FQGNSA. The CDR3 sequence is CASSLALAGRSYEQYF. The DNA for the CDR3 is TGTGCCAGCAGCTTAGCCCTAGCGGGAAGATCCTACGAGCAGTACTTC.

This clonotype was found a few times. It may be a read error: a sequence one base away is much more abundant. The CDR3 here is CASSWGSGGVEQYF. As DNA, the CDR3 is TGTGCCAGCAGTTGGGGGAGCGGGGGGGTCGAGCAGTACTTC. The V and J genes are TRBV12-3 or TRBV12-4 and TRBJ2-7; 10 bases align to TRBD2. The CDR3 extends over 14 amino acids. Trimming at V came to 4 bases and at J to 6 bases, leaving 6 bases not matched to a gene.

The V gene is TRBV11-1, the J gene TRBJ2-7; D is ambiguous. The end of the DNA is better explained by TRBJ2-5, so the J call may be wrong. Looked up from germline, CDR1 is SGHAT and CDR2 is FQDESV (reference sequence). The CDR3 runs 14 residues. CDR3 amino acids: CASSLDPARETQYF. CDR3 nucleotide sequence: TGTGCCAGCAGCTTGGATCCGGCGCGGGAGACCCAGTACTTC.

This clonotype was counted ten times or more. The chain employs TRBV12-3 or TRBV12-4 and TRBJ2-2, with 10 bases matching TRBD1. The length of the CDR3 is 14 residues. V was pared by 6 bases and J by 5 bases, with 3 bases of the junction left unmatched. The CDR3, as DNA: TGTGCCAGCAGGAGGACAGGGGGGACCGGGGAGCTGTTTTTT. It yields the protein CASRRTGGTGELFF.

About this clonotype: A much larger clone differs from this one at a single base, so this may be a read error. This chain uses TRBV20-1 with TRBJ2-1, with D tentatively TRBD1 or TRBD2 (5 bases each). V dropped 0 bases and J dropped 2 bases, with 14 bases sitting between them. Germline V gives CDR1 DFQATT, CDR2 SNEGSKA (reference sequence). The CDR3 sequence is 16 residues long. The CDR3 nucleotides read TGCAGTGCTAGAGATACGGCGAGGGGCCCCTACAATGAGCAGTTCTTC. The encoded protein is CSARDTARGPYNEQFF.

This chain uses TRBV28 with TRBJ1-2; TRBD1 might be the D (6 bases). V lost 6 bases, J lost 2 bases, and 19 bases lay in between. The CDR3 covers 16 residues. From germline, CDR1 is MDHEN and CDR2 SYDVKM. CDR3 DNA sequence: TGTGCCAGCAGCGGAACAGGGAGCCCCTCAAACTATGGCTACACCTTC. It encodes CASSGTGSPSNYGYTF.

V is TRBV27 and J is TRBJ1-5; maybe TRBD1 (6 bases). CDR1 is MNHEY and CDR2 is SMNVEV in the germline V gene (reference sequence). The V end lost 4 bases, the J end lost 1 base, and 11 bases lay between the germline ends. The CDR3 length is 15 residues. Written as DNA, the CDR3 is TGTGCCAGCAGTTCGGACAGTTTCAGCAATCAGCCCCAGCATTTT. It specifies CASSSDSFSNQPQHF.

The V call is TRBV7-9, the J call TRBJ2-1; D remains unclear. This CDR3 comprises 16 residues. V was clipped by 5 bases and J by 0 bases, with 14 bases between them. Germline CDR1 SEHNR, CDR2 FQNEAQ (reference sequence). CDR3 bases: TGTGCCAGCAGCCCCCATCGCTCCAGCTCCTACAATGAGCAGTTCTTC. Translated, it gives CASSPHRSSSYNEQFF.

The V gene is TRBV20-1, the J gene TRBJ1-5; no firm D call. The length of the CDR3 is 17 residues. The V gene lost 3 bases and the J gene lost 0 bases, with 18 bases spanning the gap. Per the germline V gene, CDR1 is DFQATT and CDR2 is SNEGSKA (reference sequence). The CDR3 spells CSASPYPGGYSNQPQHF. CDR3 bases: TGCAGTGCTAGTCCTTATCCGGGAGGTTATAGCAATCAGCCCCAGCATTTT.

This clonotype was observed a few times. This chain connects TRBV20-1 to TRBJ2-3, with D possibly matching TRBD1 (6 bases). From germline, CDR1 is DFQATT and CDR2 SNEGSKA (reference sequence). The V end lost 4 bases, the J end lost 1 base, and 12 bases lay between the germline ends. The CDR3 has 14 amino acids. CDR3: CSAKQGIGTDTQYF. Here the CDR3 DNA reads TGCAGTGCTAAACAGGGTATCGGCACAGATACGCAGTATTTT.

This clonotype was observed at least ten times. The CDR3 is CASSLGGDSGRDEQYF. The CDR3 DNA is TGCGCCAGCAGCTTGGGGGGGGACAGCGGCCGGGACGAGCAGTACTTC. The chain couples TRBV5-1 to TRBJ2-7; D is possibly TRBD1 (7 bases). CDR1 is SGHRS and CDR2 is YFSETQ in the germline V gene. CDR3 size: 16 residues. Trimming shortened V by 0 bases and J by 5 bases, and 18 bases separated the two germline ends.